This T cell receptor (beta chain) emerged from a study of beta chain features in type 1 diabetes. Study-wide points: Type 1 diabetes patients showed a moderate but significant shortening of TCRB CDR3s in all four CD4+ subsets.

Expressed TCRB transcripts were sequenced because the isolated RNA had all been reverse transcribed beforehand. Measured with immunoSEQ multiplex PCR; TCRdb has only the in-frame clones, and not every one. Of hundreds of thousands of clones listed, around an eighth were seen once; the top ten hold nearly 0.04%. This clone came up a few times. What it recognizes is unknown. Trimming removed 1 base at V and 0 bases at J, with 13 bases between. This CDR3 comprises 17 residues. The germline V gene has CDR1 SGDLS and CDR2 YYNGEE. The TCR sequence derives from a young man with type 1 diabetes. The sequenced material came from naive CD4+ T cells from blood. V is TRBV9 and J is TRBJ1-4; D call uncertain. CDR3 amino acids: CASSVSEGATTNEKLFF. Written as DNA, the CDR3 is TGTGCCAGCAGCGTATCAGAGGGAGCGACAACTAATGAAAAACTGTTTTTT.